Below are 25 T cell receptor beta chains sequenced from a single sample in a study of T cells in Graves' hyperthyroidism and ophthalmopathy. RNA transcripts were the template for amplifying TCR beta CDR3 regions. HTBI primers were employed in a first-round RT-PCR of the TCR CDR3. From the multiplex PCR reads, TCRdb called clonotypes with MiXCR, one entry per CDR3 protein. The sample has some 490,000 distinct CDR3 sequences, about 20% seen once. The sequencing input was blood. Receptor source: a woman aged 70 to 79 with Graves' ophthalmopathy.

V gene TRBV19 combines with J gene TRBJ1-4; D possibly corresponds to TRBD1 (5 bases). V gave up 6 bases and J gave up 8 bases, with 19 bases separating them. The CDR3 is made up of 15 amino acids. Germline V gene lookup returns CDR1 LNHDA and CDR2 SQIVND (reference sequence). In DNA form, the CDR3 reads TGTGCCAGTAGAAGGTCGGACATTCGAGGGGAAAAACTGTTTTTT. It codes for CASRRSDIRGEKLFF.

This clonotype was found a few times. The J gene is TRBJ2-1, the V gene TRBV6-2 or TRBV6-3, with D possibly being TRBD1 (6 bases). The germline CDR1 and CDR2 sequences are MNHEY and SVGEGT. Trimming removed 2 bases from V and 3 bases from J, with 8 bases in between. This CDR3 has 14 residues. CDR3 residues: CASSYEGHYNEQFF. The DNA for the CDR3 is TGTGCCAGCAGTTACGAGGGACACTACAATGAGCAGTTCTTC.

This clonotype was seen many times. DNA of the CDR3: TGTGCCAGCAGCCTACCCCGGGACGGTGAAGCTTTCTTT. Translating gives CASSLPRDGEAFF. The rearrangement links TRBV11-2 to TRBJ1-1; D is perhaps TRBD1 (5 bases). There are 13 residues in the CDR3. Trimming removed 5 bases from V and 7 bases from J, with 14 bases in between. The germline V gene encodes CDR1 SGHAT and CDR2 FQNNGV.

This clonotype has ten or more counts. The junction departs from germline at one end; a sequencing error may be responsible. Here the CDR3 DNA reads TGTGCCAGTCTAAGCGGGAGAACAGACACGCAGTATTTT. It specifies CASLSGRTDTQYF. The chain couples TRBV19 to TRBJ2-3; 8 bases match TRBD2. CDR3 length equals 13 residues. In germline, CDR1 is LNHDA, CDR2 SQIVND (reference sequence).

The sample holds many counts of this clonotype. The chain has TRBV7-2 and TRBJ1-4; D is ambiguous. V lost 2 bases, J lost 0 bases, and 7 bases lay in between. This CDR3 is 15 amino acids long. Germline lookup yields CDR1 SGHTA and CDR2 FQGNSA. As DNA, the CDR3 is TGTGCCAGCAGCTTAAATGGCGCAACTAATGAAAAACTGTTTTTT. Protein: CASSLNGATNEKLFF.

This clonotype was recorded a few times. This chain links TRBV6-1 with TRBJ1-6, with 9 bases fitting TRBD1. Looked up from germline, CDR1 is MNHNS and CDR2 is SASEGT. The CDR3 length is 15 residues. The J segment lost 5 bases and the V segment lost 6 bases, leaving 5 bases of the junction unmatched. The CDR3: CASRNRDRDNSPLHF. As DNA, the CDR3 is TGTGCCAGCAGAAACCGGGACAGGGATAATTCACCCCTCCACTTT.

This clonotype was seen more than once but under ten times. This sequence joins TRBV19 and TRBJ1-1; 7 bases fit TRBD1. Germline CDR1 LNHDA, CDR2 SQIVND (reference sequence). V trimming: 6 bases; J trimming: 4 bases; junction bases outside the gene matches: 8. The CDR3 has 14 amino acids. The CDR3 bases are TGTGCCAGTAGCATTACAGGGGCTTCCACTGAAGCTTTCTTT. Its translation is CASSITGASTEAFF.

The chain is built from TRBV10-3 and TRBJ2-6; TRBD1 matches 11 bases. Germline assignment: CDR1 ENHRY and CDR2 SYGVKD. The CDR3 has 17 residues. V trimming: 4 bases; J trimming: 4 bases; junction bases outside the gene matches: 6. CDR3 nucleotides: TGTGCCATCAGTGCAGGGACAGGGGGTGACGGGGCCAACGTCCTGACTTTC. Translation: CAISAGTGGDGANVLTF.

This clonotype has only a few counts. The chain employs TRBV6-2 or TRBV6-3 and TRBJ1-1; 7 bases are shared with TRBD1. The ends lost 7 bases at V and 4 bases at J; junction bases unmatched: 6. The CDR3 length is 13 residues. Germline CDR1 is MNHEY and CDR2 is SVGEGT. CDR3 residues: CASNRPGGTEAFF. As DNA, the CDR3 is TGTGCCAGCAACAGACCAGGGGGCACTGAAGCTTTCTTT.

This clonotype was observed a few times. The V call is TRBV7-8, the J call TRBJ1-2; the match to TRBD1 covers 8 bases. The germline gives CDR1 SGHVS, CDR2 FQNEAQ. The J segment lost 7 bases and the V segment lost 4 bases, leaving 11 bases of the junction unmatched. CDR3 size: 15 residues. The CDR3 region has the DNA TGTGCCAGCAGCTCCCAGGGGGCGCAACGTAGTGGCTACACCTTC. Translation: CASSSQGAQRSGYTF.

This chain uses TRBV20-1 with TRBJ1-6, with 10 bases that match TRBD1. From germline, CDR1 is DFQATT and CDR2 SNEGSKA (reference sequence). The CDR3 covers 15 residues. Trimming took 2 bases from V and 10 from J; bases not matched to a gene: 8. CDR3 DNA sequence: TGCAGTGCTAGACAACCGGGACAGGGGAGGTCACCCCTCCACTTT. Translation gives CSARQPGQGRSPLHF.

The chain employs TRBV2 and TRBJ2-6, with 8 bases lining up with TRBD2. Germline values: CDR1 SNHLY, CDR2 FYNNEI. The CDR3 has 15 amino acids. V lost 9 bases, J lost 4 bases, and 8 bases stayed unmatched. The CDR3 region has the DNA TGTGCCAGGCTAAAGGCGGGGGGAGGGGCCAACGTCCTGACTTTC. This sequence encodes CARLKAGGGANVLTF.

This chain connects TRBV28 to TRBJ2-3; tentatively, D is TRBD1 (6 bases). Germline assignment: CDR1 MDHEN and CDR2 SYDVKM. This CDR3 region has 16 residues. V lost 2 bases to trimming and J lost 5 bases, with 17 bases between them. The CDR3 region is CASSLGRGLAEDTQYF. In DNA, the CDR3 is TGTGCCAGCAGTTTAGGCAGGGGTCTTGCGGAAGATACGCAGTATTTT.

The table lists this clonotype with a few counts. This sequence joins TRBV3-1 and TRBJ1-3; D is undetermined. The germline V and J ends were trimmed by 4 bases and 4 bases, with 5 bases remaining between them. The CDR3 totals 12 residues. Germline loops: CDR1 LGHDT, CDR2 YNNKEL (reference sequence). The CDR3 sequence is CASSRTGNTIYF. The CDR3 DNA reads TGTGCCAGCAGCCGTACAGGAAACACCATATATTTT. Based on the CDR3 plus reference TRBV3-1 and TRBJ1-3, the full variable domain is DTAVSQTPKYLVTQMGNDKSIKCEQNLGHDTMYWYKQDSKKFLKIMFSYNNKELIINETVPNRFSPKSPDKAHLNLHINSLELGDSAVYFCASSRTGNTIYFGEGSWLTVV.

The CDR3 here is CASSYGLASAYEQYF. CDR3 nucleotide sequence: TGTGCCAGCAGTTACGGACTAGCGAGTGCCTACGAGCAGTACTTC. The genes are TRBV6-5 and TRBJ2-7, with TRBD2 identical over 9 bases. Germline-derived CDR1 and CDR2 are MNHEY and SVGAGI. The CDR3 covers 15 residues. V shed 2 bases and J 2 bases; nucleotides not matched to a gene: 4.

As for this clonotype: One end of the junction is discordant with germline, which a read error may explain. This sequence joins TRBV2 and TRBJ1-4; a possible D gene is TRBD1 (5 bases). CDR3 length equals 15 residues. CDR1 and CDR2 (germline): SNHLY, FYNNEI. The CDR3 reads CASSGWDATSEKLFF. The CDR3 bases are TGTGCCAGCAGTGGATGGGACGCAACTAGTGAAAAACTGTTTTTT. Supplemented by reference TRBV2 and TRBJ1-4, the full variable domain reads EPEVTQTPSHQVTQMGQEVILRCVPISNHLYFYWYRQILGQKVEFLVSFYNNEISEKSEIFDDQFSVERPDGSNFTLKIRSTKLEDSAMYFCASSGWDATSEKLFFGSGTQLSVL.

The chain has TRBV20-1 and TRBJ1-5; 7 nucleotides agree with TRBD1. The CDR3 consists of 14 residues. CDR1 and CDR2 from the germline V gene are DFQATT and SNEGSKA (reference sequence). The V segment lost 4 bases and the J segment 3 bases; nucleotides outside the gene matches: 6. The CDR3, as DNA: TGCAGTGCTACCATGGGACAGCACAATCAGCCCCAGCATTTT. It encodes CSATMGQHNQPQHF.

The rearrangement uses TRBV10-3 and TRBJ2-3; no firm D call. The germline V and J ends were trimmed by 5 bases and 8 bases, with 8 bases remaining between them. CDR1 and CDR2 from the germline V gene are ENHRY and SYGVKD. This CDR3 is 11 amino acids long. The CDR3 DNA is TGTGCCATCAGTTTCCTGGGTACGCAGTATTTT. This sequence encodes CAISFLGTQYF.

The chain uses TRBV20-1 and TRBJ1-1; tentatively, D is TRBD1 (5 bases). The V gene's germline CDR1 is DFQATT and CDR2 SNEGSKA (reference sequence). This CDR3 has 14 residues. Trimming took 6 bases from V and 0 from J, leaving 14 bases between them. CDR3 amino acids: CSARRGSVNTEAFF. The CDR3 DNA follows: TGCAGTGCCAGGCGGGGGTCGGTGAACACTGAAGCTTTCTTT.

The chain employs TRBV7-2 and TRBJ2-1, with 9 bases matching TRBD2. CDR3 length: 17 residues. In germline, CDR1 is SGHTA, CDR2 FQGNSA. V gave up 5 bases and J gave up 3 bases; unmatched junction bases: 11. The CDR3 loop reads CASSPLAGTSIYNEQFF. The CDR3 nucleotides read TGTGCCAGCAGCCCCCTCGCCGGGACTAGCATCTACAATGAGCAGTTCTTC.

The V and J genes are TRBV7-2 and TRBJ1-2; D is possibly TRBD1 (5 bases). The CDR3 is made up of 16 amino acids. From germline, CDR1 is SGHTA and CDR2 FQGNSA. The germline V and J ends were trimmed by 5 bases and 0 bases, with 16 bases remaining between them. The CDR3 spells CASSITSGTANYGYTF. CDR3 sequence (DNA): TGTGCCAGCAGCATAACCTCCGGGACGGCTAACTATGGCTACACCTTC.

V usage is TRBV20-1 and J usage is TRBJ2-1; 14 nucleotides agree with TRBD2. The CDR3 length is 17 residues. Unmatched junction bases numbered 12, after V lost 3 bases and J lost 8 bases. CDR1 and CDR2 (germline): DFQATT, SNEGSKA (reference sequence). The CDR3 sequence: CSARGLAGVTGWDEQFF. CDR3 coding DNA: TGCAGTGCTAGGGGACTAGCGGGAGTAACGGGGTGGGATGAGCAGTTCTTC.

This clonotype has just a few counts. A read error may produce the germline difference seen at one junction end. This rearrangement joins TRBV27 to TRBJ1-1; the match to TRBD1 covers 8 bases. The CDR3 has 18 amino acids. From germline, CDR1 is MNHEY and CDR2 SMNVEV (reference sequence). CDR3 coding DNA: TGTGCCAGCAGTTTCAGGGGGCCCGTCGGGGGTATGAACACTGAAGATTTCTTT. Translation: CASSFRGPVGGMNTEDFF.

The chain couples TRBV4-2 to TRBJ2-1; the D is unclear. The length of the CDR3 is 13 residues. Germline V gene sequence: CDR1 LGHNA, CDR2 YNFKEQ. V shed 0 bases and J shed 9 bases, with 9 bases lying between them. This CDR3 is CASSQDRNGEQFF. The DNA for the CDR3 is TGTGCCAGCAGCCAAGATCGGAACGGTGAGCAGTTCTTC.

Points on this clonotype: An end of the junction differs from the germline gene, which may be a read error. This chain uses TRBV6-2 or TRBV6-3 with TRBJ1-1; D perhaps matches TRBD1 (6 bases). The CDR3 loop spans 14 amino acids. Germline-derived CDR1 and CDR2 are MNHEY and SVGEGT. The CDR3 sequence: CAGREPGQNTEAFF. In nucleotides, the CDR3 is TGTGCCGGCAGGGAACCGGGACAGAACACTGAAGCTTTCTTT.